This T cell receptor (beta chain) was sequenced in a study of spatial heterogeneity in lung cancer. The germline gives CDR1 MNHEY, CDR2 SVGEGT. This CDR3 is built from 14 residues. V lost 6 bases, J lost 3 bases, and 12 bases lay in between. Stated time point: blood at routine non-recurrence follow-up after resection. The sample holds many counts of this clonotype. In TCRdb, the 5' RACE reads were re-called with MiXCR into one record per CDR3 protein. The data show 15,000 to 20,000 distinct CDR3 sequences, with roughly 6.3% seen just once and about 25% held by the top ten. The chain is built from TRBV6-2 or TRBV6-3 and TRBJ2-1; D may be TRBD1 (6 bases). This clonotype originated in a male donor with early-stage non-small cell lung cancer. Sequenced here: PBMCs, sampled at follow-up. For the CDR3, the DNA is TGTGCCAGCAGCAGGGGTGTTCGCTACAATGAGCAGTTCTTC. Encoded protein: CASSRGVRYNEQFF.